Following are 16 T cell receptor beta chains from one sample sequenced in a study of shared clonotypes between healthy human individuals. Data came from immunoSEQ multiplex PCR; TCRdb stores just in-frame clones and leaves some out. The data hold about 680,000 clones, with 92% observed a single time. Naive CD8 isolation took CD45RO-negative cells positively selected for CCR7 and excluded terminally differentiated effector memory CD45RA+ cells. The source material was naive CD8+ T cells sorted from blood. These receptors were obtained from a man aged 25 to 40 in good health.

The chain joins TRBV28 to TRBJ2-3; D not certain. Germline CDR1 is MDHEN and CDR2 is SYDVKM. This CDR3 is 11 amino acids long. Between the trimmed V and J ends, which lost 5 bases and 3 bases, there was a span of 3 bases. Here the CDR3 reads CASSMTDTQYF. CDR3 sequence (DNA): TGTGCCAGCAGTATGACAGATACGCAGTATTTT.

The genes are TRBV5-4 and TRBJ2-7, with D perhaps TRBD1 (6 bases). The CDR3 totals 13 residues. Germline V gene lookup returns CDR1 SGHNT and CDR2 YYREEE (reference sequence). Trimming pared 2 bases from V and 3 bases from J, leaving 9 bases between. The CDR3 nucleotides are TGTGCCAGCAGCTTTTCCAGGGGCTACGAGCAGTACTTC. It translates to CASSFSRGYEQYF.

The J gene is TRBJ2-1, the V gene TRBV7-9; 7 nucleotides line up with TRBD1. Germline lookup yields CDR1 SEHNR and CDR2 FQNEAQ (reference sequence). This CDR3 region has 16 residues. V dropped 1 base and J dropped 5; count of bases not matched to a gene: 8. The CDR3 DNA reads TGTGCCAGCAGCTTAGTAAGAAGGGGGCAGAACAATGAGCAGTTCTTC. This encodes CASSLVRRGQNNEQFF.

The V gene is TRBV21-1, the J gene TRBJ2-7; TRBD1, as called in the table, went unchecked against the DNA. TRBV21-1 is listed as a pseudogene. CDR3 size: 16 residues. This CDR3 is CASSKEKGTGITRQYF. Written as DNA, the CDR3 is TGTGCCAGCAGCAAAGAAAAAGGGACAGGCATTACTCGGCAGTACTTC.

The J gene is TRBJ2-3, the V gene TRBV10-2; 7 nucleotides align to TRBD2. This CDR3 region has 13 residues. V was pared by 10 bases and J by 10 bases, with 14 bases of the junction left unmatched. CDR1 and CDR2 from the germline V gene are WSHSY and SAAADI. CDR3: CATQLGEGFAQYF. DNA for the CDR3: TGCGCCACCCAGCTGGGGGAGGGGTTCGCGCAGTATTTT.

This rearrangement joins TRBV6-5 to TRBJ2-5; D perhaps matches TRBD2 (7 bases). Per germline, CDR1 MNHEY and CDR2 SVGAGI. This CDR3 has 14 amino acids. V was cut by 2 bases and J by 4 bases, with 11 bases left in between. The CDR3, as DNA: TGTGCCAGCAGTTACAGGGGAGGGGGAGAGACCCAGTACTTC. Its protein is CASSYRGGGETQYF.

This sequence joins TRBV2 and TRBJ2-2; 8 positions agree with TRBD2. V dropped 4 bases and J dropped 5; count of bases not matched to a gene: 0. This CDR3 contains 13 residues. Germline V gene data show CDR1 as SNHLY and CDR2 as FYNNEI. The CDR3 DNA is TGTGCCAGCAGTGGCGGGAGGACCGGGGAGCTGTTTTTT. Translation gives CASSGGRTGELFF.

Only one count was recorded for this clone. The chain links TRBV19 to TRBJ2-7; TRBD1 matches at 8 bases. The CDR3 runs 16 residues. CDR1 is LNHDA, CDR2 SQIVND, per germline (reference sequence). Trimming at V came to 2 bases and at J to 7 bases, leaving 13 bases not matched to a gene. The CDR3 loop is CASSIYSAGGRGEQYF. The CDR3 region has the DNA TGTGCCAGTAGTATATATTCGGCAGGGGGCCGCGGGGAGCAGTACTTC.

This sequence joins TRBV28 and TRBJ1-1, with D perhaps matching TRBD1 (5 bases). CDR3 length: 16 residues. The germline gives CDR1 MDHEN, CDR2 SYDVKM. The V gene lost 1 base and the J gene lost 5 bases, with 17 bases spanning the gap. The CDR3 sequence is CASSLYSGDRGTEAFF. CDR3 nucleotides: TGTGCCAGCAGTTTATACTCCGGGGACCGTGGGACTGAAGCTTTCTTT.

The rearrangement links TRBV27 to TRBJ2-2; D is ambiguous. Germline CDR1 reads MNHEY; CDR2 reads SMNVEV (reference sequence). V was cut by 5 bases and J by 10 bases, with 14 bases left in between. There are 13 residues in the CDR3. The CDR3 loop reads CASSPPSRVELFF. Written as DNA, the CDR3 is TGTGCCAGCAGTCCCCCCTCACGAGTGGAGCTGTTTTTT.

V is TRBV6-5 and J is TRBJ1-2, with D maybe TRBD1 (6 bases). CDR3 length: 12 amino acids. V dropped 6 bases and J dropped 2 bases, with 7 bases sitting between them. CDR1 and CDR2 (germline): MNHEY, SVGAGI. The CDR3 bases are TGTGCCAGCAGCGGACAGAACTATGGCTACACCTTC. Protein product: CASSGQNYGYTF.

The chain is built from TRBV27 and TRBJ2-2; D might be TRBD1 (6 bases). The length of the CDR3 is 17 residues. Trimming removed 4 bases from V and 6 bases from J, with 21 bases in between. Germline loops: CDR1 MNHEY, CDR2 SMNVEV (reference sequence). Written as DNA, the CDR3 is TGTGCCAGCAGTTGGTTTACAGGGAAAAAAGCTCCCGGGGAGCTGTTTTTT. As protein: CASSWFTGKKAPGELFF.

V and J are TRBV28 and TRBJ2-2; TRBD2 matches 9 bases. This CDR3 spans 16 amino acids. Trimming took 8 bases from V and 1 from J; bases not matched to a gene: 8. Germline V gene sequence: CDR1 MDHEN, CDR2 SYDVKM. The CDR3 bases are TGTGCCAGCGGGTTAGCGGGAGTGTGGAACACCGGGGAGCTGTTTTTT. It yields the protein CASGLAGVWNTGELFF.

V gene TRBV7-9 combines with J gene TRBJ2-3, with D perhaps TRBD1 or TRBD2 (5 bases each). Per the germline V gene, CDR1 is SEHNR and CDR2 is FQNEAQ (reference sequence). V lost 5 bases and J lost 12, with 12 bases in between. The CDR3 totals 11 residues. CDR3 loop: CASSPGTDQYF. The CDR3 DNA sequence: TGTGCCAGCAGCCCCGGGACGGATCAGTATTTT.

J is TRBJ2-7 and V is TRBV6-1; D is ambiguous. Trimming pared 4 bases from V and 2 bases from J, leaving 9 bases between. The CDR3 runs 13 residues. In germline, CDR1 is MNHNS, CDR2 SASEGT. CDR3 region: CASSVYLTYEQYF. The CDR3 DNA sequence: TGTGCCAGCAGTGTATACTTAACCTACGAGCAGTACTTC.

V gene TRBV7-9 combines with J gene TRBJ2-2; D is unresolved. With 6 bases removed from V and 5 bases from J, the gap between germline ends came to 10 bases. The V gene's germline CDR1 is SEHNR and CDR2 FQNEAQ (reference sequence). This CDR3 has 13 residues. The CDR3 DNA is TGTGCCAGCAGTCAATACAGTACCGGGGAGCTGTTTTTT. Protein: CASSQYSTGELFF.